This TCR beta chain was retrieved from a study of T cells after yellow fever vaccination. Study-level results: Any FACS-sorted repertoire could hold abundant clonotypes that contaminate it from the bulk population. Although most clonotypes did not, a small share appeared in both CD4 and CD8 compartments. Although the secondary response was weaker, it peaked faster, at day 5 versus 15.

TCRdb re-called the 5' RACE reads with MiXCR, one entry per CDR3 protein. The sample gives around 88,000 distinct CDR3 sequences, roughly 13% of which show up once; around 25% is in the top ten. The source was CD8+ T cells not binding an NS4B(214-222) dextramer, sorted from PBMCs, collected 21 days after the first yellow fever vaccination. The sequence was collected from a man younger than 35 who received the YFV17D yellow fever vaccine.

CDR3 region: CSAIGHYTEAFF. The CDR3 nucleotides read TGCAGCGCCATCGGACACTACACTGAAGCTTTCTTT. The chain links TRBV29-1 to TRBJ1-1, with D maybe TRBD1 (5 bases). The CDR3 totals 12 residues. Trimming pared 7 bases from V and 3 bases from J, leaving 12 bases between. Germline loops: CDR1 SQVTM, CDR2 ANQGSEA.